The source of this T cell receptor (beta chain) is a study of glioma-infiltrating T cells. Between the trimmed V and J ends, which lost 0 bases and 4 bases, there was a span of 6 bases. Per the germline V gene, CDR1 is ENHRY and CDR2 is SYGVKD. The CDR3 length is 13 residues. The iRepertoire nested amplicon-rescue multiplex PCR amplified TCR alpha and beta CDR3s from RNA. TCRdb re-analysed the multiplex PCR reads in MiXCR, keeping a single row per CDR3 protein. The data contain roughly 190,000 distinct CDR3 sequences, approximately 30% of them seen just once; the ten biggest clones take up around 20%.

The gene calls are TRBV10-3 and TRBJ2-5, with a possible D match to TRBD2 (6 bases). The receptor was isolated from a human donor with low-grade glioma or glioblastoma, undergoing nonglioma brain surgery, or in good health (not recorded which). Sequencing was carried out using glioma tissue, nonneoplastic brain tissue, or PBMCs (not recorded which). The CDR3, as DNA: TGTGCCATCAGTGAGTCGACTAGAGAGACCCAGTACTTC. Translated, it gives CAISESTRETQYF.